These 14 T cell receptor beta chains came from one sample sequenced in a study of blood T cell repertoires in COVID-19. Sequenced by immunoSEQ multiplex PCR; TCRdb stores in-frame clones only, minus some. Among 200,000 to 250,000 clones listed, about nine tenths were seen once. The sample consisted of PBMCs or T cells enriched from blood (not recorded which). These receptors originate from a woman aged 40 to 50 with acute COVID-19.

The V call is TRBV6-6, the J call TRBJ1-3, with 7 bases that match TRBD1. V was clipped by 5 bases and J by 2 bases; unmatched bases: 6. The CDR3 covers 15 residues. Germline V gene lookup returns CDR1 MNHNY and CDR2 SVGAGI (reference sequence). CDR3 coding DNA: TGTGCCAGCAGTGATAAGACAGGGACTGGAAACACCATATATTTT. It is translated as CASSDKTGTGNTIYF.

The CDR3 sequence is CASSFGRGSGANVLTF. The CDR3 DNA reads TGCGCCAGCAGCTTTGGCAGGGGCTCTGGGGCCAACGTCCTGACTTTC. V is TRBV5-1 and J is TRBJ2-6; D is possibly TRBD1 (6 bases). Trimming removed 2 bases at V and 0 bases at J, with 9 bases between. Germline values: CDR1 SGHRS, CDR2 YFSETQ. The CDR3 has 16 residues.

CDR3 in amino acids: CASNQDSNQPQHF. DNA for the CDR3: TGTGCCAGCAACCAGGATAGCAATCAGCCCCAGCATTTT. This chain uses TRBV6-5 with TRBJ1-5; D not certain. The ends were cut back, 7 bases at V and 0 bases at J, with 7 bases in the middle. Looked up from germline, CDR1 is MNHEY and CDR2 is SVGAGI. The CDR3 runs 13 residues.

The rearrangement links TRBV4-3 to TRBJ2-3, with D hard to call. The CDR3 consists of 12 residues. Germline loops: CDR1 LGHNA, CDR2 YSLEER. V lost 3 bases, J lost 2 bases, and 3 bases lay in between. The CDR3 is CASSHHTDTQYF. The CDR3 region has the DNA TGCGCCAGCAGCCACCACACAGATACGCAGTATTTT.

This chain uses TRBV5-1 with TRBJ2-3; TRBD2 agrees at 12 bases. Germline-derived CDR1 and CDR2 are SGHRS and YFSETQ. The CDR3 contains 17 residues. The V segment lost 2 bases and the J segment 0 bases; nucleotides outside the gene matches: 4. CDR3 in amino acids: CASSFALAGGSTDTQYF. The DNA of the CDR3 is TGCGCCAGCAGCTTTGCACTAGCGGGGGGAAGCACAGATACGCAGTATTTT.

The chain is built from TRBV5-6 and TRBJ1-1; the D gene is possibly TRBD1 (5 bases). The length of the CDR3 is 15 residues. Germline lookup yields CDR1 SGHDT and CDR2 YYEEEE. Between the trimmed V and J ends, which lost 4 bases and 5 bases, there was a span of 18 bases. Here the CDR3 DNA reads TGTGCCAGCAGCCTAACGGCGGGGCGGGGGACTGAAGCTTTCTTT. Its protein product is CASSLTAGRGTEAFF.

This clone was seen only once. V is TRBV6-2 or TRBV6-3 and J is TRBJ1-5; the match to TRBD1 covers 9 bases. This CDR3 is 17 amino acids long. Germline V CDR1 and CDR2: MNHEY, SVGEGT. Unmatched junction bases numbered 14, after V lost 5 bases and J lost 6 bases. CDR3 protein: CASSQDTFTGGTQPQHF. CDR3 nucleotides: TGTGCCAGCAGTCAGGATACTTTTACAGGGGGCACTCAGCCCCAGCATTTT.

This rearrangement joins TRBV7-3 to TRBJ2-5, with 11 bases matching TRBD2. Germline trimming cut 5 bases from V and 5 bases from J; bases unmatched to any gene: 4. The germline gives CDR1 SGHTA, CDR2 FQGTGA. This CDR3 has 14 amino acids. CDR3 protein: CASSVSGGAETQYF. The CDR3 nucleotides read TGTGCCAGCAGCGTTAGCGGGGGGGCGGAGACCCAGTACTTC.

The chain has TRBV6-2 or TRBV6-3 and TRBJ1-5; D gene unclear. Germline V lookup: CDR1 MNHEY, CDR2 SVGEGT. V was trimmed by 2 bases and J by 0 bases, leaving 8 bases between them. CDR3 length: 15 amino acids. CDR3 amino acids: CASSYRPYSNQPQHF. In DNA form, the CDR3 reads TGTGCCAGCAGTTACCGTCCTTATAGCAATCAGCCCCAGCATTTT.

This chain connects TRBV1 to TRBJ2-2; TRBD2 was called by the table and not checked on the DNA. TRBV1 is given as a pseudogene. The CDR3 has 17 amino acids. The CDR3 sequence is CTSSQVIGSANTGELFF. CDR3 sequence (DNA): TGCACCAGCAGCCAAGTGATCGGGAGTGCGAACACCGGGGAGCTGTTTTTT.

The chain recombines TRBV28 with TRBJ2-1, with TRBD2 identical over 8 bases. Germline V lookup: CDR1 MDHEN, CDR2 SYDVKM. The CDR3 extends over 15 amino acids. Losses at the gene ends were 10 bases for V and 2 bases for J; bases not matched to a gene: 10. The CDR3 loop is CAIAGWKGTYNEQFF. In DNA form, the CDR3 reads TGTGCCATAGCGGGGTGGAAGGGGACCTACAATGAGCAGTTCTTC.

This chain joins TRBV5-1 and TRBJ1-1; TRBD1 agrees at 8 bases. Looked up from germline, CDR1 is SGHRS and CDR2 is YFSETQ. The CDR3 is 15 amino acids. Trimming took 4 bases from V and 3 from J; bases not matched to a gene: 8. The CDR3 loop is CASSETRGLDTEAFF. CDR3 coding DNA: TGCGCCAGCAGCGAGACCAGGGGGCTGGACACTGAAGCTTTCTTT.

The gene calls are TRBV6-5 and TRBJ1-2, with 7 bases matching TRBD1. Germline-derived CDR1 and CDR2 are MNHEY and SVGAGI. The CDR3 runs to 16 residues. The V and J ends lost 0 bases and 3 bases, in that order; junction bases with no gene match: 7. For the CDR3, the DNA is TGTGCCAGCAGTTACTCGTTTACAGGGGCGTACTATGGCTACACCTTC. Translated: CASSYSFTGAYYGYTF.

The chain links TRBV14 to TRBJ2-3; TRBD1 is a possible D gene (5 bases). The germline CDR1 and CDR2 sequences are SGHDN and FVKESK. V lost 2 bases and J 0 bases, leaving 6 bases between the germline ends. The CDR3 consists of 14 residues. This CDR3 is CASSQRQSTDTQYF. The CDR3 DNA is TGTGCCAGCAGCCAACGACAGAGCACAGATACGCAGTATTTT.